One sample yielded the 20 T cell receptor beta chains listed below, sequenced in a study of identical twins. TCRdb used MiXCR to reprocess the 5' RACE reads, holding one entry per CDR3 protein. The sample records 430,000 or so distinct CDR3 sequences, more than 20% being singletons. These data were also filed under a second study, of T cells expressing NK-cell markers.

Material for sequencing was CD4+ T cells sorted from blood. The source is a woman under 30 in good health.

This clonotype was detected many times. The chain joins TRBV5-1 to TRBJ2-2; 8 bases align to TRBD1. The CDR3 runs to 15 residues. The V segment lost 3 bases and the J segment 2 bases; nucleotides outside the gene matches: 3. From germline, CDR1 is SGHRS and CDR2 YFSETQ. The DNA of the CDR3 is TGCGCCAGCAGCTCCGGACAGGGTAACACCGGGGAGCTGTTTTTT. This encodes CASSSGQGNTGELFF.

CDR3 DNA sequence: TGCAGCGCCGGGGCCAGTAATGAAAAACTGTTTTTT. It specifies CSAGASNEKLFF. The chain combines TRBV29-1 with TRBJ1-4; D possibly corresponds to TRBD1 (5 bases). Trimming left V 7 bases short and J 4 bases short, with 10 bases between. Germline CDR1 reads SQVTM; CDR2 reads ANQGSEA. The CDR3 contains 12 residues.

This clonotype was seen a few times. The chain combines TRBV11-2 with TRBJ2-7; D perhaps matches TRBD1 (6 bases). The CDR3 extends over 15 amino acids. V lost 4 bases to trimming and J lost 2 bases, with 15 bases between them. Germline CDR1 reads SGHAT; CDR2 reads FQNNGV. CDR3 bases: TGTGCCAGCAGCTGGAGGACAGAGAGAACCTACGAGCAGTACTTC. As protein: CASSWRTERTYEQYF.

This clonotype has just a few counts. The V gene is TRBV5-1, the J gene TRBJ2-7; the D is unclear. The CDR3 is 14 amino acids. The V gene lost 4 bases and the J gene lost 0 bases, with 11 bases spanning the gap. CDR1 SGHRS and CDR2 YFSETQ come from the germline V gene. The chain's CDR3 is CASSATTSSYEQYF. DNA for the CDR3: TGCGCCAGCAGCGCCACAACGTCCTCCTACGAGCAGTACTTC.

The chain combines TRBV5-1 with TRBJ2-3; the match to TRBD2 covers 7 bases. The germline V gene has CDR1 SGHRS and CDR2 YFSETQ. The CDR3 has 13 residues. Trimming cost V 6 bases and J 2 bases; bases outside gene matches: 3. CDR3 sequence: CASIGDYTDTQYF. The CDR3 DNA follows: TGCGCCAGCATCGGGGACTACACAGATACGCAGTATTTT. The variable domain in full, with the rest retrieved from reference TRBV5-1 and TRBJ2-3, is KAGVTQTPRYLIKTRGQQVTLSCSPISGHRSVSWYQQTPGQGLQFLFEYFSETQRNKGNFPGRFSGRQFSNSRSEMNVSTLELGDSALYLCASIGDYTDTQYFGPGTRLTVL.

The V call is TRBV3-1, the J call TRBJ2-3; 10 positions agree with TRBD2. The CDR3 runs 17 residues. Germline CDR1 and CDR2: LGHDT and YNNKEL (reference sequence). The ends lost 1 base at V and 8 bases at J; junction bases unmatched: 12. The CDR3 is CASSQAPTSGASGTQYF. CDR3 sequence (DNA): TGTGCCAGCAGCCAAGCCCCCACTAGCGGGGCCTCTGGTACGCAGTATTTT.

As to this clonotype: This may stem from a read error, because a much larger clone lies one nucleotide away. The J gene is TRBJ2-5, the V gene TRBV10-3; D not certain. The length of the CDR3 is 11 residues. Germline CDR1 reads ENHRY; CDR2 reads SYGVKD. Trimming pared 6 bases from V and 3 bases from J, leaving 5 bases between. The CDR3 sequence: CAISFKETQYF. The CDR3 DNA is TGTGCCATCAGCTTTAAAGAGACCCAGTACTTC.

This clonotype was counted between two and nine times. DNA for the CDR3: TGTGCCTGGAGTGTCTTCCAAGAGACCCAGTACTTC. It yields the protein CAWSVFQETQYF. The chain combines TRBV30 with TRBJ2-5, with unresolved D. V was trimmed by 0 bases and J by 1 base, leaving 3 bases between them. This CDR3 is built from 12 residues. CDR1 is GTSNPN and CDR2 is SVGIG in the germline V gene (reference sequence).

This clonotype was counted only a few times. This chain joins TRBV12-3 or TRBV12-4 and TRBJ2-5, with 7 bases fitting TRBD1. With 5 bases clipped from V and 3 bases from J, the junction kept 9 bases outside the gene matches. The CDR3 is 15 residues long. DNA for the CDR3: TGTGCCAGCAGTCCAACTAATCAGGGGGAAGAGACCCAGTACTTC. Translating gives CASSPTNQGEETQYF.

This clonotype occurred a few times. DNA for the CDR3: TGTGCCAGCACCTTTGGACAAAGCTCTGGAAACACCATATATTTT. Its protein product is CASTFGQSSGNTIYF. The V gene is TRBV7-2, the J gene TRBJ1-3; perhaps TRBD1 as D (5 bases). Germline V gene sequence: CDR1 SGHTA, CDR2 FQGNSA. V was trimmed by 7 bases and J by 0 bases, leaving 13 bases between them. The length of the CDR3 is 15 residues.

The rearrangement joins TRBV20-1 to TRBJ2-5; D not certain. Trimming removed 0 bases at V and 5 bases at J, with 7 bases between. CDR1 and CDR2 from the germline V gene are DFQATT and SNEGSKA (reference sequence). The CDR3 is 12 residues long. The chain's CDR3 is CSARDSWETQYF. Written as DNA, the CDR3 is TGCAGTGCTAGAGATAGTTGGGAGACCCAGTACTTC.

There are a few counts of this clonotype. The J gene is TRBJ2-2, the V gene TRBV14; 9 bases line up with TRBD1. CDR3 length equals 17 residues. The V gene's germline CDR1 is SGHDN and CDR2 FVKESK. V lost 5 bases, J lost 7 bases, and 14 bases stayed unmatched. Written as DNA, the CDR3 is TGTGCCAGCAGCTTACCCGGGACAGGGCTGTACGGCGGGGAGCTGTTTTTT. This sequence encodes CASSLPGTGLYGGELFF.

This clonotype has only a few counts. J is TRBJ2-2 and V is TRBV4-3, with D perhaps given as TRBD1 or TRBD2 (5 bases each). V was shortened by 3 bases and J by 5 bases, with 13 bases between the two germline ends. CDR3 size: 15 residues. The germline V gene encodes CDR1 LGHNA and CDR2 YSLEER. This CDR3 is CASSQNWDVTGELFF. In DNA form, the CDR3 reads TGCGCCAGCAGCCAGAATTGGGACGTAACCGGGGAGCTGTTTTTT.

This clonotype was observed a handful of times. V gene TRBV7-2 combines with J gene TRBJ2-1; D unclear. CDR1 is SGHTA, CDR2 FQGNSA, per germline. The CDR3 consists of 15 residues. The V end was cut by 1 base, the J end by 1 base, with 8 bases between. The DNA of the CDR3 is TGTGCCAGCAGCTTAGAGTCCATATCCTACAATGAGCAGTTCTTC. Its translation is CASSLESISYNEQFF.

V and J are TRBV7-2 and TRBJ2-1, with a weak D call TRBD1 (5 bases). From germline, CDR1 is SGHTA and CDR2 FQGNSA. The V end lost 5 bases, the J end lost 1 base, and 9 bases lay between the germline ends. This CDR3 has 14 amino acids. CDR3 nucleotides: TGTGCCAGCAGCGCCCAGGGATCCTACAATGAGCAGTTCTTC. It yields the protein CASSAQGSYNEQFF.

This clonotype was seen more than once but under ten times. The rearrangement joins TRBV7-2 to TRBJ2-7, with TRBD2 as a possible D gene (5 bases). The CDR3 is made up of 14 amino acids. With 0 bases removed from V and 4 bases from J, the gap between germline ends came to 10 bases. The germline V gene encodes CDR1 SGHTA and CDR2 FQGNSA. DNA of the CDR3: TGTGCCAGCAGCTTAGCTGTGGGAGCTTACGAGCAGTACTTC. Its protein is CASSLAVGAYEQYF.

This chain connects TRBV6-6 to TRBJ2-7; no firm D call. Per germline, CDR1 MNHNY and CDR2 SVGAGI (reference sequence). V lost 0 bases to trimming and J lost 4 bases, with 7 bases between them. CDR3 size: 13 residues. As DNA, the CDR3 is TGTGCCAGCAGTTACTCGAATGCGTACGAGCAGTACTTC. Its protein is CASSYSNAYEQYF.

This chain links TRBV3-1 with TRBJ2-1, with a possible D match to TRBD2 (6 bases). Per the germline V gene, CDR1 is LGHDT and CDR2 is YNNKEL (reference sequence). The CDR3 is 16 amino acids. Trimming stripped 6 bases from V and 2 bases from J, with 17 bases between. For the CDR3, the DNA is TGTGCCAGCAGTGGGTTCGGGGGAAGCGCCTACAATGAGCAGTTCTTC. Its translation is CASSGFGGSAYNEQFF.

This chain links TRBV20-1 with TRBJ1-4; 7 bases match TRBD1. This CDR3 contains 14 residues. Germline lookup yields CDR1 DFQATT and CDR2 SNEGSKA (reference sequence). The trim removed 5 bases at V and 6 bases at J, leaving 9 bases unmatched. CDR3 bases: TGCAGTGCTGACAGGGTTGGTGGGCATGAAAAACTGTTTTTT. Encoded protein: CSADRVGGHEKLFF.

The chain carries TRBV5-1 and TRBJ2-7, with D tentatively TRBD1 (5 bases). CDR1 and CDR2 (germline): SGHRS, YFSETQ. V dropped 1 base and J dropped 2 bases, with 10 bases sitting between them. CDR3 length: 14 amino acids. The CDR3 loop is CASSLWQGPYEQYF. The CDR3 nucleotides are TGCGCCAGCAGCTTGTGGCAGGGTCCCTACGAGCAGTACTTC.